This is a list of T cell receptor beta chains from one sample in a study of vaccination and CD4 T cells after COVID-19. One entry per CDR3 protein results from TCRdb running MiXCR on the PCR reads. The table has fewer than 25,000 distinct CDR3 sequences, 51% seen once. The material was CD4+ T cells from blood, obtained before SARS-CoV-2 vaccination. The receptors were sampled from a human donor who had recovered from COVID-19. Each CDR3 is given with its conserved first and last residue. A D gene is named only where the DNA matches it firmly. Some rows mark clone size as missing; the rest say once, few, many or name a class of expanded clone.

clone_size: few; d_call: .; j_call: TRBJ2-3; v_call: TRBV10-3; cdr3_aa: CAIRAPSTDTQYF; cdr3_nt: TGTGCCATCAGAGCCCCTAGCACAGATACGCAGTATTTT
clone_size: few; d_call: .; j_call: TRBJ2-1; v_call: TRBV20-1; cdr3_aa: CSAPISGGNNEQFF; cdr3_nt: TGCAGTGCTCCTATCAGCGGTGGGAACAATGAGCAGTTCTTC
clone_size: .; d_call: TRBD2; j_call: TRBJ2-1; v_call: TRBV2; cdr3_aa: CASTRLAGGSNEQFF; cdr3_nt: TGTGCCAGCACCAGACTAGCGGGAGGGTCCAATGAGCAGTTCTTC
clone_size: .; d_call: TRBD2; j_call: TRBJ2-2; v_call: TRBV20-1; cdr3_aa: CSAETSGRGNTGELFF; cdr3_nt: TGCAGTGCCGAAACTAGCGGGAGAGGGAACACCGGGGAGCTGTTTTTT
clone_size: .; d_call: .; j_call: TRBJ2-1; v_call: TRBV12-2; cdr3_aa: CAPPGLAGDEQFF; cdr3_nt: TGTGCTCCACCGGGACTAGCGGGAGATGAGCAGTTCTTC
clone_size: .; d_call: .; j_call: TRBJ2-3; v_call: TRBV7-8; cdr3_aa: CASSLDPSRTDTQYF; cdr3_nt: TGTGCCAGCAGCTTAGATCCAAGCCGTACAGATACGCAGTATTTT
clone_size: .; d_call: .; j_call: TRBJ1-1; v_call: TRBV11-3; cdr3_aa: CASSLSPRAEAFF; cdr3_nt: TGTGCCAGCAGCTTATCGCCGCGGGCTGAAGCTTTCTTT
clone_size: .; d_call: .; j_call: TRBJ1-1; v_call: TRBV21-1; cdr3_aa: CASILKTGLGPEAFF; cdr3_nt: TGTGCCAGCATCCTTAAGACAGGGCTGGGACCTGAAGCTTTCTTT
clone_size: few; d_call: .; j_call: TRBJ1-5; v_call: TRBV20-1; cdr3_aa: CSASVGGLGQPQHF; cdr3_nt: TGCAGTGCTAGTGTCGGGGGGCTGGGTCAGCCCCAGCATTTT
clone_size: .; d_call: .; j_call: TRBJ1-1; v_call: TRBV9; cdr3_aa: CASSVGRSWGNTEAFF; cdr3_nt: TGTGCCAGCAGCGTAGGGCGCTCTTGGGGGAACACTGAAGCTTTCTTT
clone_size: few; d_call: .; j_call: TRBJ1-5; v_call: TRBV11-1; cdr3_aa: CASSASSVDQPQHF; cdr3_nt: TGTGCCAGCAGCGCAAGTTCTGTGGATCAGCCCCAGCATTTT
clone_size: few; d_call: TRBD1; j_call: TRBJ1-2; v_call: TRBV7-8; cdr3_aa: CASSLGGQGAPSYGYTF; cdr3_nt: TGTGCCAGCAGCTTAGGGGGACAGGGGGCCCCTAGCTATGGCTACACCTTC
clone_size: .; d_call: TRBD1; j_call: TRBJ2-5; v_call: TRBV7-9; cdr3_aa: CASSLGDSSQETQYF; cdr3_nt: TGTGCCAGCAGCTTAGGGGACAGTTCCCAAGAGACCCAGTACTTC
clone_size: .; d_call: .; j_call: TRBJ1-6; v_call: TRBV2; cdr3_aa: CASSSDSAENSPLHF; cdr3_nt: TGTGCCAGCAGCTCAGACAGTGCCGAAAATTCACCCCTCCACTTT
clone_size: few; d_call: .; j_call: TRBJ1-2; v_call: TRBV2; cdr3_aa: CASMAGGYTF; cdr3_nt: TGTGCCAGCATGGCGGGTGGCTACACCTTC
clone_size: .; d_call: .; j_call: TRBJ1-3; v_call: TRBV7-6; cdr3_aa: CASSSSTGLGGNTIYF; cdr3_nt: TGTGCCAGCAGCTCGTCGACAGGTTTGGGTGGAAACACCATATATTTT
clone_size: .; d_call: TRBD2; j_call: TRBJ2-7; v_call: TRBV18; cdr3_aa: CASSPNSGKASYEQYF; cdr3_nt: TGTGCCAGCTCACCGAATAGCGGGAAAGCTTCCTACGAGCAGTACTTC
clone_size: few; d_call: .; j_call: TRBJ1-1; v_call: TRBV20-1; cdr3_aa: CSAGLPVRAFF; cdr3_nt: TGCAGTGCTGGTTTACCGGTTCGGGCTTTCTTT
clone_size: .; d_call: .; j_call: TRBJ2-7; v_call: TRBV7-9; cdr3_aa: CASSRTAVWHEQYF; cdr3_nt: TGTGCCAGCAGCCGCACGGCGGTGTGGCACGAGCAGTACTTC
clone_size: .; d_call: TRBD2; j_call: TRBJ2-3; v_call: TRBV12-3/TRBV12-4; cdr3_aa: CASRRGWFDTDTQYF; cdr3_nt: TGTGCCAGCAGGCGGGGGTGGTTCGACACAGATACGCAGTATTTT
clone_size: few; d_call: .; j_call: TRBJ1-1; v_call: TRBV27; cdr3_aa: CASWSGPNTEAFF; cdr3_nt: TGTGCCAGCTGGTCGGGACCGAACACTGAAGCTTTCTTT
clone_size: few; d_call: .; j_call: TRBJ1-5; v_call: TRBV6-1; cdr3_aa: CASSEVTRNQPQHF; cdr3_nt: TGTGCCAGCAGTGAAGTCACGCGCAATCAGCCCCAGCATTTT
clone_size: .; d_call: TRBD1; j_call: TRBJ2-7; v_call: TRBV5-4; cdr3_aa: CASSQTGGGEQYF; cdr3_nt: TGTGCCAGCAGCCAGACAGGGGGCGGCGAGCAGTACTTC
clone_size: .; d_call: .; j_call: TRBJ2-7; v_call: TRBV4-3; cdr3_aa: CASSQDRERTPYEQYF; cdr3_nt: TGCGCCAGCAGCCAAGATCGCGAGAGGACCCCCTACGAGCAGTACTTC
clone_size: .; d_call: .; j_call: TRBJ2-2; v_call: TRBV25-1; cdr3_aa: CASPQAPNTGELFF; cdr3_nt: TGTGCCAGCCCTCAGGCCCCGAACACCGGGGAGCTGTTTTTT
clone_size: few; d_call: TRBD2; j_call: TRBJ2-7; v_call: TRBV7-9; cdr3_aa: CASSLQRGRNLYEQYF; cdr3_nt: TGTGCCAGCAGCTTACAACGCGGGAGAAACCTCTACGAGCAGTACTTC
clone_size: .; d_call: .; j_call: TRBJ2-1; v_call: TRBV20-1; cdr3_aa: CSASGSASYNEQFF; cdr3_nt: TGCAGTGCTTCCGGGAGCGCCTCCTACAATGAGCAGTTCTTC
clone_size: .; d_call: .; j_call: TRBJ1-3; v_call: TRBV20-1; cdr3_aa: CSAIVLTSGNTIYF; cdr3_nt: TGCAGTGCTATAGTACTGACCTCTGGAAACACCATATATTTT
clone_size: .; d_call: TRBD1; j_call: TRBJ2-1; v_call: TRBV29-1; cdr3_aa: CSVGQGHNEQFF; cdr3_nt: TGCAGCGTTGGACAGGGCCACAATGAGCAGTTCTTC
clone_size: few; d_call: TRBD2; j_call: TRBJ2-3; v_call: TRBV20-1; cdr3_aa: CSASQLAAYTDTQYF; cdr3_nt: TGCAGTGCTAGTCAACTAGCGGCGTACACAGATACGCAGTATTTT
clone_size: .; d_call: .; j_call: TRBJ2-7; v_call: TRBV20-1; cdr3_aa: CSARGMAYEQYF; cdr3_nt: TGCAGTGCCCGCGGGATGGCCTACGAGCAGTACTTC
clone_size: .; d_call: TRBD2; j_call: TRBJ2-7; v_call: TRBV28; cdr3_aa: CASSYGLAGVVEQYF; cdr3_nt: TGTGCCAGCAGCTACGGACTAGCGGGAGTAGTCGAGCAGTACTTC
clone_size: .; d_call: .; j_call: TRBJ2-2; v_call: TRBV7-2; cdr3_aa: CASSPRNTGELFF; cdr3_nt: TGTGCCAGCAGCCCCAGGAACACCGGGGAGCTGTTTTTT
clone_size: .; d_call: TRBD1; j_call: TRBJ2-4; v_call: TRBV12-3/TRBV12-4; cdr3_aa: CASRPGTGQIQYF; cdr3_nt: TGTGCCAGCAGACCCGGGACAGGGCAAATTCAGTACTTC
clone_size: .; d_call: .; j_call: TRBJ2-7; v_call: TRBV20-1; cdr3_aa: CSAGGGVSEQYF; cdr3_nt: TGCAGTGCCGGTGGGGGAGTGAGTGAGCAGTACTTC
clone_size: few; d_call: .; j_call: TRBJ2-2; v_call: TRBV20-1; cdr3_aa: CSARDRGFGELFF; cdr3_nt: TGCAGTGCTAGAGACCGGGGCTTTGGGGAGCTGTTTTTT
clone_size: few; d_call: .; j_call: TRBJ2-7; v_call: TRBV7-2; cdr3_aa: CASSQGGASAGFYEQYF; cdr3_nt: TGTGCCAGCAGCCAGGGTGGAGCCTCGGCCGGTTTCTACGAGCAGTACTTC
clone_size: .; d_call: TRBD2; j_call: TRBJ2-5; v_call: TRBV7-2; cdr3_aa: CASRLAGETQYF; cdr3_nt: TGTGCCAGCAGACTAGCGGGAGAGACCCAGTACTTC
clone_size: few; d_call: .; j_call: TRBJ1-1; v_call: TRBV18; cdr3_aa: CASSPPGGQDTEAFF; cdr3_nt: TGTGCCAGCTCACCACCTGGGGGCCAGGACACTGAAGCTTTCTTT
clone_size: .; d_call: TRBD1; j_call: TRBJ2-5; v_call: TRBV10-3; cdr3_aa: CAIGDTGVGQTQYF; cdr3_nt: TGTGCCATCGGGGATACAGGGGTAGGGCAGACCCAGTACTTC
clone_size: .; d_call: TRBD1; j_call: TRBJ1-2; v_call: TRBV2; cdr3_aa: CARVETGQGYGYTF; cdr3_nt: TGTGCCAGGGTAGAAACGGGACAGGGATATGGCTACACCTTC
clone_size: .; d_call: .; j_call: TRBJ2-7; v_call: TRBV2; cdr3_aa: CASRGDKSGYEQYF; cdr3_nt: TGTGCCAGCAGGGGAGACAAATCGGGCTACGAGCAGTACTTC
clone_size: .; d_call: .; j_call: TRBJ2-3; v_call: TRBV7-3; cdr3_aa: CASSLGPFRARKGTDTQYF; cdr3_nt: TGTGCCAGCAGCTTAGGGCCCTTTAGGGCTAGAAAAGGCACAGATACGCAGTATTTT
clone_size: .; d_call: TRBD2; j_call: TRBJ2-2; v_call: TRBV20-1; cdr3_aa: CSASGRLTGELFF; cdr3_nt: TGCAGTGCTAGCGGGAGGCTCACCGGGGAGCTGTTTTTT
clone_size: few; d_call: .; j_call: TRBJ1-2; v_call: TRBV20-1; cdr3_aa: CSAYTGGYGYTF; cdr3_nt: TGCAGTGCCTATACAGGTGGCTATGGCTACACCTTC
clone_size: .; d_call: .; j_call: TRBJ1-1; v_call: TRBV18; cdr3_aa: CASSPTKGSEAFF; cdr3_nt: TGTGCCAGCTCACCCACGAAGGGGTCTGAAGCTTTCTTT
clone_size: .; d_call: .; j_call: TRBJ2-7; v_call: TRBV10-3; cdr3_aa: CAISESYGVRSYEQYF; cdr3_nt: TGTGCCATCAGTGAGTCGTATGGGGTCCGCTCCTACGAGCAGTACTTC
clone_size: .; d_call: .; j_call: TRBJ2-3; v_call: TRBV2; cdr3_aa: CASSEFRGRLSDTQYF; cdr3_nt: TGTGCCAGCAGTGAATTCCGGGGAAGGTTGTCAGATACGCAGTATTTT
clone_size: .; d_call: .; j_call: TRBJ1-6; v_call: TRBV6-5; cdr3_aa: CASSYRPGTLGNSPLHF; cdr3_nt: TGTGCCAGCAGTTACCGTCCCGGGACGTTGGGGAATTCACCCCTCCACTTT
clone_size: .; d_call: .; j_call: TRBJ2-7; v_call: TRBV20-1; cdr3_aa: CSALRSRLVSSYEQYF; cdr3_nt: TGCAGTGCTTTGAGGTCGAGACTAGTGAGCTCCTACGAGCAGTACTTC
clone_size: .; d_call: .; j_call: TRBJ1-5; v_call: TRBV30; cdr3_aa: CAWSAGRHSNQPQHF; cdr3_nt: TGTGCCTGGAGTGCAGGGAGACATAGCAATCAGCCCCAGCATTTT
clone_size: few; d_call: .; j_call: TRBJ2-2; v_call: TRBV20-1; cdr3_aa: CSARGFRIESGELFF; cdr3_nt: TGCAGTGCTAGAGGCTTTCGAATAGAGTCCGGGGAGCTGTTTTTT
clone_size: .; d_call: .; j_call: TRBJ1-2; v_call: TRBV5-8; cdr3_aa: CASSQYIGFYGYTF; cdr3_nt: TGTGCCAGCAGCCAATACATCGGATTCTATGGCTACACCTTC
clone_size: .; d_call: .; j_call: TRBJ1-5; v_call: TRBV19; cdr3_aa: CASSIQAGWGQPQHF; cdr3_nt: TGTGCCAGTAGTATCCAAGCAGGGTGGGGTCAGCCCCAGCATTTT